This T cell receptor beta chain originates from a study of cytomegalovirus exposure and HLA in healthy donors. Study-level information: From donors who were HLA-typed, an early data release held 80 million to 85 million unique TCRs. Study-wide results and limits: In an earlier analysis, most TCR beta V segments were productive about 87% or about 30% of the time. Later, an analysis found that common viral pathogens appeared to be linked with several of the most significant clusters.

Amplification used 60 Vbeta primers and 13 Jbeta primers. Repertoires were generated with immunoSEQ multiplex PCR, while TCRdb's copy carries only in-frame clones and drops some. The sample gives some 190,000 clones, 83% of which show up once; approximately 1.6% is in the top ten. V shed 9 bases and J 0 bases; nucleotides not matched to a gene: 4. Germline loops: CDR1 MNHNS, CDR2 SASEGT. This CDR3 is built from 15 residues. Note on this clone: What it binds is not known. Distinct nucleotide sequences in the sample also encode this CDR3.

The rearrangement joins TRBV6-1 to TRBJ1-3; TRBD1 matches at 11 bases. The TCR sequence derives from a man aged 40-55 years in good health and CMV-seropositive. Sequencing was carried out using PBMCs. CDR3 in DNA: TGTGCCAGTAGGGGACAGGGGGTCTCTGGAAACACCATATATTTT. As protein: CASRGQGVSGNTIYF.